Presented here are 20 T cell receptor beta chains from one specimen sequenced in a study of T cell repertoires in cytomegalovirus infection. TCRdb re-called the reads through MiXCR, storing one row per CDR3 protein. The profile shows 110,000 to 150,000 distinct CDR3 sequences, 6.5% of them singletons. Sequencing was performed on PBMCs. The source of these receptors is a human donor in good health (CMV status not recorded). Some clones in this sample may be carry-over from other donors' samples.

In this sample, this clonotype turned up many times. The CDR3 protein is CASSLVKWDRGNSPLHF. CDR3 coding DNA: TGTGCCAGCAGCTTAGTAAAGTGGGACAGGGGAAATTCACCCCTCCACTTT. The chain joins TRBV11-2 to TRBJ1-6; 10 positions agree with TRBD1. The CDR3 totals 17 residues. Germline V gene lookup returns CDR1 SGHAT and CDR2 FQNNGV. V lost 1 base to trimming and J lost 7 bases; unmatched junction nucleotides: 7.

This clonotype showed up many times. The CDR3: CASSLESTYTGELFF. In DNA form, the CDR3 reads TGTGCCAGCAGCTTAGAGAGCACCTACACCGGGGAGCTGTTTTTT. The chain uses TRBV7-2 and TRBJ2-2; the D is unclear. CDR1 SGHTA and CDR2 FQGNSA come from the germline V gene. The CDR3 sequence is 15 residues long. Trimming stripped 1 base from V and 3 bases from J, with 9 bases between. Supplemented by reference TRBV7-2 and TRBJ2-2, the full variable domain reads GAGVSQSPSNKVTEKGKDVELRCDPISGHTALYWYRQSLGQGLEFLIYFQGNSAPDKSGLPSDRFSAERTGGSVSTLTIQRTQQEDSAVYLCASSLESTYTGELFFGEGSRLTVL.

This clonotype was counted many times. This chain joins TRBV19 and TRBJ2-2; D is unresolved. The CDR3 sequence is 12 residues long. Trimming pared 3 bases from V and 6 bases from J, leaving 5 bases between. The germline V gene has CDR1 LNHDA and CDR2 SQIVND (reference sequence). The CDR3 sequence: CASSIGPGELFF. The CDR3 nucleotides are TGTGCCAGTAGTATCGGGCCCGGGGAGCTGTTTTTT.

This clonotype was found a few times. In nucleotides, the CDR3 is TGCAGCTCTAACCGGGACTTAGGTTATACGCAGTATTTT. Translated: CSSNRDLGYTQYF. V and J are TRBV29-1 and TRBJ2-3; TRBD2 might be the D (6 bases). CDR3 length: 13 residues. The germline V and J ends were trimmed by 8 bases and 7 bases, with 19 bases remaining between them. Germline-derived CDR1 and CDR2 are SQVTM and ANQGSEA.

Many counts were recorded for this clonotype. The V and J genes are TRBV30 and TRBJ1-1, with D possibly matching TRBD1 (5 bases). This CDR3 comprises 13 residues. Trimming took 2 bases from V and 2 from J, leaving 9 bases between them. Germline V gene data show CDR1 as GTSNPN and CDR2 as SVGIG (reference sequence). DNA of the CDR3: TGTGCCTGGAGTTCCGACAGCAACACTGAAGCTTTCTTT. It specifies CAWSSDSNTEAFF.

This clonotype was counted at least ten times. The chain couples TRBV5-1 to TRBJ2-2; TRBD2 might be the D (5 bases). Deletions cut 0 bases from V and 5 bases from J, with 8 bases between. The CDR3 length is 14 residues. Germline CDR1 is SGHRS and CDR2 is YFSETQ. The CDR3 nucleotides are TGCGCCAGCAGCTTGGTCCCGGGGACCGGGGAGCTGTTTTTT. Translating gives CASSLVPGTGELFF.

This clonotype was detected ten times or more. The rearrangement joins TRBV7-2 to TRBJ1-1; D is perhaps TRBD1 (5 bases). In germline, CDR1 is SGHTA, CDR2 FQGNSA. V was pared by 2 bases and J by 3 bases, with 13 bases between. The CDR3 has 15 amino acids. The CDR3 DNA sequence: TGTGCCAGCAGCTTATTTGGGGGGGGTTACACTGAAGCTTTCTTT. Translated, it gives CASSLFGGGYTEAFF.

This clonotype was detected a few times. The genes are TRBV7-9 and TRBJ1-3; D is uncertain. Deletions cut 5 bases from V and 2 bases from J, with 10 bases between. Germline loops: CDR1 SEHNR, CDR2 FQNEAQ (reference sequence). The CDR3 extends over 14 amino acids. The CDR3 sequence: CASSPSAPGNTIYF. CDR3 nucleotide sequence: TGTGCCAGCAGCCCCTCAGCCCCTGGAAACACCATATATTTT.

This clonotype has a handful of counts. The chain combines TRBV24-1 with TRBJ2-7; the D gene is possibly TRBD2 (6 bases). Germline CDR1 is KGHDR and CDR2 is SFDVKD. V lost 10 bases and J lost 3, with 15 bases in between. The CDR3 spans 13 residues. In nucleotides, the CDR3 is TGTGCCACTCGAGCGGGCGGGGACTACGAGCAGTACTTC. This sequence encodes CATRAGGDYEQYF.

Many counts were recorded for this clonotype. The chain links TRBV7-8 to TRBJ2-5, with no clear D. This CDR3 is built from 16 residues. Germline V CDR1 and CDR2: SGHVS, FQNEAQ. V lost 5 bases and J 5 bases, leaving 21 bases between the germline ends. The CDR3 loop reads CASSVYTGLATETQYF. In DNA, the CDR3 is TGTGCCAGCAGCGTATATACCGGGCTCGCCACGGAGACCCAGTACTTC. The complete variable domain, with remaining parts taken from reference TRBV7-8 and TRBJ2-5, reads GAGVSQSPRYKVAKRGQDVALRCDPISGHVSLFWYQQALGQGPEFLTYFQNEAQLDKSGLPSDRFFAERPEGSVSTLKIQRTQQEDSAVYLCASSVYTGLATETQYFGPGTRLLVL.

This clonotype was detected ten times or more. V is TRBV7-3 and J is TRBJ2-3; D remains ambiguous. V dropped 5 bases and J dropped 2 bases, with 11 bases sitting between them. This CDR3 region has 14 residues. CDR1 is SGHTA, CDR2 FQGTGA, per germline. CDR3 nucleotides: TGTGCCAGCAGCCCCTTTTCCTCCACAGATACGCAGTATTTT. Its translation: CASSPFSSTDTQYF. Complete variable domain (other parts from reference TRBV7-3 and TRBJ2-3): GAGVSQTPSNKVTEKGKYVELRCDPISGHTALYWYRQSLGQGPEFLIYFQGTGAADDSGLPNDRFFAVRPEGSVSTLKIQRTERGDSAVYLCASSPFSSTDTQYFGPGTRLTVL.

This clonotype came up a few times. This chain uses TRBV29-1 with TRBJ1-1, with D perhaps matching TRBD1 (6 bases). The CDR3 is 12 residues long. The V end was cut by 5 bases, the J end by 5 bases, with 12 bases between. Germline V CDR1 and CDR2: SQVTM, ANQGSEA. The CDR3 reads CSVQQGGTEAFF. In DNA, the CDR3 is TGCAGCGTTCAACAGGGAGGGACTGAAGCTTTCTTT.

The sample holds many counts of this clonotype. This CDR3 is CASTLTGYGELFF. The CDR3 bases are TGTGCCAGCACCCTGACTGGCTACGGGGAGCTGTTTTTT. The chain joins TRBV7-2 to TRBJ2-2; no clear D. V was clipped by 7 bases and J by 7 bases, with 13 bases between them. The CDR3 sequence is 13 residues long. CDR1 and CDR2 from the germline V gene are SGHTA and FQGNSA.

This clonotype was seen many times. The V and J genes are TRBV5-1 and TRBJ1-5, with TRBD1 as a possible D gene (5 bases). Deletions cut 5 bases from V and 8 bases from J, with 20 bases between. This CDR3 region has 15 residues. From germline, CDR1 is SGHRS and CDR2 YFSETQ. CDR3 nucleotide sequence: TGCGCCAGCAGGCCTAGAGACAGCCCCCGGGAGCCCCAGCATTTT. Its protein is CASRPRDSPREPQHF.

The chain recombines TRBV28 with TRBJ2-7; 10 bases are shared with TRBD1. CDR1 is MDHEN, CDR2 SYDVKM, per germline. V lost 8 bases to trimming and J lost 7 bases; unmatched junction nucleotides: 14. The CDR3 extends over 15 amino acids. This chain's CDR3 is CASSGAGQGLREQYF. The CDR3 DNA reads TGTGCCAGCTCTGGAGCGGGACAGGGGTTGAGGGAGCAGTACTTC.

This clonotype was seen repeatedly, ten times or more. This chain links TRBV7-3 with TRBJ2-5; possibly TRBD2 for D (6 bases). Trimming took off 5 bases at V and 2 bases at J, with 15 bases between the two ends. The V gene's germline CDR1 is SGHTA and CDR2 FQGTGA. This CDR3 region has 15 residues. CDR3 nucleotides: TGTGCCAGCAGCCGAGGAGGGGCGGGGCAAGAGACCCAGTACTTC. Its translation: CASSRGGAGQETQYF.

This clonotype appeared many times. The CDR3 here is CASSRRGNTIYF. The CDR3 coding sequence is TGTGCCAGCAGCCGTAGAGGAAACACCATATATTTT. The V and J genes are TRBV7-3 and TRBJ1-3, with D unclear. Germline CDR1 SGHTA, CDR2 FQGTGA. Trimming took 5 bases from V and 4 from J, leaving 6 bases between them. This CDR3 region has 12 residues.

This clonotype was seen ten or more times. J is TRBJ2-3 and V is TRBV29-1; either TRBD1 or TRBD2 may supply D (6 bases each). The germline V gene encodes CDR1 SQVTM and CDR2 ANQGSEA. The CDR3 sequence is 13 residues long. V was clipped by 5 bases and J by 1 base, with 10 bases between them. The CDR3 region is CSVSRGGTDTQYF. The DNA of the CDR3 is TGCAGCGTTTCAAGGGGGGGCACAGATACGCAGTATTTT.

This clonotype was seen ten or more times. This rearrangement joins TRBV11-2 to TRBJ1-1; TRBD1 is a possible D gene (6 bases). V was clipped by 4 bases and J by 3 bases, with 12 bases between them. The CDR3 length is 14 residues. Germline loops: CDR1 SGHAT, CDR2 FQNNGV. CDR3 nucleotides: TGTGCCAGCAGCTCCCAGGGGCTGGACACTGAAGCTTTCTTT. Its protein is CASSSQGLDTEAFF.

This clonotype was recorded at least ten times. V and J are TRBV11-2 and TRBJ2-7; D is perhaps TRBD1 (5 bases). The CDR3 is 13 amino acids. Trimming left V 5 bases short and J 5 bases short, with 13 bases between. CDR1 is SGHAT and CDR2 is FQNNGV in the germline V gene. The CDR3 region has the DNA TGTGCCAGCAGCGCAATCAGGGCCCACGAGCAGTACTTC. Protein product: CASSAIRAHEQYF.